This entry lists 28 T cell receptor beta chains sequenced from one sample in a study of CD8 T cells in ankylosing spondylitis. MiXCR was run by TCRdb on the 5' RACE reads, yielding one entry per CDR3 protein. The data contain more than 60,000 distinct CDR3 sequences, approximately 5% of them singletons. The sequencing sample was made of blood, either unsorted or a sorted T cell fraction (not recorded which). The receptors were gathered from a male donor with ankylosing spondylitis or in good health (not recorded which).

This clonotype occurred many times. V and J are TRBV7-6 and TRBJ2-3, with TRBD2 as a possible D gene (5 bases). The germline gives CDR1 SGHVS, CDR2 FNYEAQ. CDR3 length: 16 residues. The ends were cut back, 5 bases at V and 0 bases at J, with 15 bases in the middle. The CDR3 reads CASSPSDLTSTDTQYF. The CDR3 region has the DNA TGTGCCAGCAGCCCCTCGGACTTAACTAGCACAGATACGCAGTATTTT.

This clonotype has at least ten counts. The chain combines TRBV19 with TRBJ2-1; D possibly uses TRBD1 or TRBD2 (6 bases each). Between the trimmed V and J ends, which lost 5 bases and 3 bases, there was a span of 23 bases. CDR3 length equals 18 residues. Germline CDR1 LNHDA, CDR2 SQIVND (reference sequence). In nucleotides, the CDR3 is TGTGCCAGTAGTTCCCTTAGAGGGGGGCAGGCCGGCTACAATGAGCAGTTCTTC. This codes for CASSSLRGGQAGYNEQFF. The variable domain in full, completed from reference TRBV19 and TRBJ2-1, reads DGGITQSPKYLFRKEGQNVTLSCEQNLNHDAMYWYRQDPGQGLRLIYYSQIVNDFQKGDIAEGYSVSREKKESFPLTVTSAQKNPTAFYLCASSSLRGGQAGYNEQFFGPGTRLTVL.

This clonotype was seen repeatedly, ten times or more. The chain employs TRBV6-5 and TRBJ2-3; 8 positions agree with TRBD1. V shed 4 bases, J shed 2 bases, and the junction held 5 bases outside the gene matches. Germline V gene lookup returns CDR1 MNHEY and CDR2 SVGAGI. This CDR3 contains 15 residues. The DNA for the CDR3 is TGTGCCAGCAGTTTCGACAGGGGCAACACAGATACGCAGTATTTT. Protein sequence: CASSFDRGNTDTQYF.

This clonotype came up many times. CDR3 protein: CASSPGLVVREQYF. Here the CDR3 DNA reads TGCGCCAGCAGCCCTGGGCTGGTTGTACGAGAGCAGTACTTC. V gene TRBV5-1 combines with J gene TRBJ2-7; D is ambiguous. The ends were cut back, 4 bases at V and 7 bases at J, with 18 bases in the middle. Germline lookup yields CDR1 SGHRS and CDR2 YFSETQ. The CDR3 extends over 14 amino acids.

This clonotype has at least ten counts. J is TRBJ2-1 and V is TRBV20-1; 7 nucleotides match TRBD2. This CDR3 region has 17 residues. Looked up from germline, CDR1 is DFQATT and CDR2 is SNEGSKA (reference sequence). V trimming: 2 bases; J trimming: 4 bases; junction bases outside the gene matches: 14. CDR3 DNA sequence: TGCAGTGCTAGAACTACCGCGGGGGATCTTCTTTACAATGAGCAGTTCTTC. Its translation is CSARTTAGDLLYNEQFF.

In its sample, this clonotype was seen many times. V usage is TRBV7-2 and J usage is TRBJ1-2; 7 bases align to TRBD1. The germline V gene encodes CDR1 SGHTA and CDR2 FQGNSA. The CDR3 sequence is 13 residues long. Unmatched junction bases numbered 8, after V lost 5 bases and J lost 8 bases. As DNA, the CDR3 is TGTGCCAGCAGCCTCAACAGGGGAGGCGGCTACACCTTC. Translating gives CASSLNRGGGYTF.

Ten or more counts support this clonotype. The rearrangement links TRBV6-6 to TRBJ1-1; no reliable D call. CDR3 length equals 11 residues. The V end was cut by 5 bases, the J end by 3 bases, with 4 bases between. From germline, CDR1 is MNHNY and CDR2 SVGAGI (reference sequence). CDR3 DNA: TGTGCCAGCAGTGGGGACACTGAAGCTTTCTTT. Amino acids: CASSGDTEAFF.

This clonotype was observed many times. The genes are TRBV9 and TRBJ2-7, with TRBD2 as a possible D gene (7 bases). CDR1 is SGDLS, CDR2 YYNGEE, per germline. The length of the CDR3 is 15 residues. Trimming removed 4 bases from V and 4 bases from J, with 18 bases in between. The CDR3 coding sequence is TGTGCCAGCAGCCCGGAGGGGGGGGCGCCTTACGAGCAGTACTTC. Translation: CASSPEGGAPYEQYF.

This clonotype was seen ten or more times. This chain links TRBV9 with TRBJ1-5; D not certain. Germline V gene sequence: CDR1 SGDLS, CDR2 YYNGEE. V lost 0 bases and J lost 7, with 11 bases in between. This CDR3 comprises 14 residues. CDR3 bases: TGTGCCAGCAGCGTAGATGGGGTCAGCCAGCCCCAGCATTTT. Translating gives CASSVDGVSQPQHF.

As concerns this clonotype: A much larger clone is a single base away; this may be a read error. V gene TRBV18 combines with J gene TRBJ2-1; D not resolved. The V end lost 1 base, the J end lost 5 bases, and 12 bases lay between the germline ends. This CDR3 region has 15 residues. CDR1 and CDR2 (germline): KGHSH, LQKENI. The CDR3 is CASSPQQMVDNEQFF. The CDR3 DNA reads as TGTGCCAGCTCACCACAGCAGATGGTTGACAATGAGCAGTTCTTC.

This clonotype was counted many times. The chain uses TRBV7-6 and TRBJ2-1, with D perhaps being TRBD1 or TRBD2 (5 bases each). Germline assignment: CDR1 SGHVS and CDR2 FNYEAQ. V was shortened by 1 base and J by 9 bases, with 10 bases between the two germline ends. The CDR3 loop spans 13 amino acids. CDR3 sequence (DNA): TGTGCCAGCAGCTTAGATCCAGGGAGTGAGCAGTTCTTC. This translates into CASSLDPGSEQFF.

This clonotype has ten or more counts. CDR3 nucleotides: TGCGCCAGCAGCTTGGGACAGGGGGCTGAGCCCCTCCACTTT. Protein: CASSLGQGAEPLHF. The chain carries TRBV5-1 and TRBJ1-6; 10 bases align to TRBD1. This CDR3 has 14 residues. Germline V gene sequence: CDR1 SGHRS, CDR2 YFSETQ. V was pared by 0 bases and J by 13 bases, with 4 bases of the junction left unmatched.

This clonotype came up many times. V and J are TRBV20-1 and TRBJ2-3; D perhaps matches TRBD2 (6 bases). The CDR3 is 13 residues long. V was pared by 4 bases and J by 6 bases, with 14 bases between. CDR1 is DFQATT, CDR2 SNEGSKA, per germline (reference sequence). The CDR3 DNA reads TGCAGTGCTAAAGGAGGGTCTCCGGATACGCAGTATTTT. Its protein is CSAKGGSPDTQYF.

This clonotype was counted many times. V usage is TRBV29-1 and J usage is TRBJ2-2, with TRBD1 matching over 9 bases. The trim removed 2 bases at V and 1 base at J, leaving 8 bases unmatched. This CDR3 contains 17 residues. Germline V gene data show CDR1 as SQVTM and CDR2 as ANQGSEA. The CDR3 reads CSVENFRDRVNTGELFF. CDR3 DNA sequence: TGCAGCGTTGAAAATTTCAGGGACAGGGTGAACACCGGGGAGCTGTTTTTT.

This clonotype was detected many times. The J gene is TRBJ2-3, the V gene TRBV6-1; 7 bases match TRBD2. Trimming removed 6 bases from V and 6 bases from J; junction bases left unmatched: 6. This CDR3 has 13 amino acids. Germline CDR1 MNHNS, CDR2 SASEGT. The DNA for the CDR3 is TGTGCCAGCAGACCGGGGGGTTCCGATACGCAGTATTTT. Translated, it gives CASRPGGSDTQYF.

This clonotype was detected many times. This rearrangement joins TRBV2 to TRBJ2-6; 9 bases map to TRBD1. Germline CDR1 is SNHLY and CDR2 is FYNNEI. There are 19 residues in the CDR3. Losses at the gene ends were 11 bases for V and 0 bases for J; bases not matched to a gene: 17. CDR3 DNA sequence: TGTGCCGTCCTTAGGACGGGGACAGGGAAAAACTCTGGGGCCAACGTCCTGACTTTC. Protein product: CAVLRTGTGKNSGANVLTF. The full variable domain, rest sourced from reference TRBV2 and TRBJ2-6, is EPEVTQTPSHQVTQMGQEVILRCVPISNHLYFYWYRQILGQKVEFLVSFYNNEISEKSEIFDDQFSVERPDGSNFTLKIRSTKLEDSAMYFCAVLRTGTGKNSGANVLTFGAGSRLTVL.

This clonotype was counted at least ten times. The chain uses TRBV9 and TRBJ2-5; TRBD1 aligns across 11 bases. The CDR3 is 15 amino acids. Germline V gives CDR1 SGDLS, CDR2 YYNGEE. V trimming: 4 bases; J trimming: 4 bases; junction bases outside the gene matches: 6. CDR3 coding DNA: TGTGCCAGCAGCAGGACAGGGGGCGGGAGAGAGACCCAGTACTTC. This codes for CASSRTGGGRETQYF.

This clonotype was seen at least ten times. CDR3 region: CASSLAAGYGYTF. CDR3 bases: TGCGCCAGCAGCTTGGCTGCCGGCTATGGCTACACCTTC. The rearrangement uses TRBV5-1 and TRBJ1-2; D uncertain. The germline gives CDR1 SGHRS, CDR2 YFSETQ. The CDR3 length is 13 residues. The germline V and J ends were trimmed by 0 bases and 4 bases, with 7 bases remaining between them.

This clonotype was detected ten times or more. The rearrangement links TRBV20-1 to TRBJ2-3; the match to TRBD2 covers 7 bases. The V gene end was trimmed by 6 bases and the J gene end by 3 bases; junction bases not matched to a gene: 0. Germline-derived CDR1 and CDR2 are DFQATT and SNEGSKA (reference sequence). The CDR3 has 11 residues. The CDR3 region is CSAGGTDTQYF. The CDR3 DNA reads TGCAGTGCGGGGGGGACAGATACGCAGTATTTT.

This clonotype was recorded at least ten times. The chain employs TRBV29-1 and TRBJ2-4, with D unresolved. The length of the CDR3 is 11 residues. V was clipped by 3 bases and J by 8 bases, with 8 bases between them. Germline V gene lookup returns CDR1 SQVTM and CDR2 ANQGSEA. The CDR3 is CSVERRDIQYF. The CDR3 nucleotides read TGCAGCGTTGAGAGGCGTGACATTCAGTACTTC.

In this sample, this clonotype turned up once. This could be a read error, since a much larger clone is one nucleotide away. This chain links TRBV15 with TRBJ2-7, with D possibly being TRBD1 or TRBD2 (5 bases each). This CDR3 has 15 residues. Germline V gene lookup returns CDR1 LNHNV and CDR2 YYDKDF (reference sequence). V was trimmed by 5 bases and J by 4 bases, leaving 18 bases between them. CDR3 sequence: CATSLRGAGGYEQYF. CDR3 in DNA: TGTGCCACCAGCCTCAGAGGGGCAGGAGGTTACGAGCAGTACTTC.

This clonotype was counted many times. The V call is TRBV7-9, the J call TRBJ2-2; unclear D gene. Germline-derived CDR1 and CDR2 are SEHNR and FQNEAQ (reference sequence). V lost 5 bases and J lost 5, with 3 bases in between. The CDR3 is made up of 11 amino acids. The CDR3 spells CASSPTGELFF. DNA for the CDR3: TGTGCCAGCAGCCCTACCGGGGAGCTGTTTTTT.

This clonotype has ten or more counts. The CDR3 protein is CASSLTGTNTEAFF. The CDR3 region has the DNA TGTGCCAGCAGCCTCACAGGTACAAACACTGAAGCTTTCTTT. The chain links TRBV2 to TRBJ1-1; D is perhaps TRBD1 (5 bases). Germline assignment: CDR1 SNHLY and CDR2 FYNNEI. The length of the CDR3 is 14 residues. Trimming removed 6 bases from V and 2 bases from J, with 13 bases in between. The full variable domain, with the rest looked up from reference TRBV2 and TRBJ1-1, is EPEVTQTPSHQVTQMGQEVILRCVPISNHLYFYWYRQILGQKVEFLVSFYNNEISEKSEIFDDQFSVERPDGSNFTLKIRSTKLEDSAMYFCASSLTGTNTEAFFGQGTRLTVV.

This chain uses TRBV28 with TRBJ2-7; 11 bases match TRBD2. The junction had 6 bases not matched to a gene; V was cut back by 2 bases and J by 3 bases. The germline CDR1 and CDR2 sequences are MDHEN and SYDVKM. The CDR3 extends over 16 amino acids. In DNA form, the CDR3 reads TGTGCCAGCAGTTTACCGGGGCTAGCGGGGGGCTACGAGCAGTACTTC. Protein: CASSLPGLAGGYEQYF.

The table lists this clonotype with many counts. This chain connects TRBV6-5 to TRBJ1-2, with unresolved D. Trimming took 2 bases from V and 4 from J, leaving 8 bases between them. Per the germline V gene, CDR1 is MNHEY and CDR2 is SVGAGI. The CDR3 contains 13 residues. CDR3: CASSYGRTYGYTF. The CDR3 bases are TGTGCCAGCAGTTACGGACGTACCTATGGCTACACCTTC.

There are many counts of this clonotype. The chain joins TRBV28 to TRBJ1-1; TRBD1 aligns across 9 bases. This CDR3 is 17 amino acids long. Trimming cost V 6 bases and J 6 bases; bases outside gene matches: 17. CDR1 is MDHEN and CDR2 is SYDVKM in the germline V gene. The CDR3 nucleotides read TGTGCCAGCAGCTCACAACAGGGGGCGGAGAGCGAGGCTGAAGCTTTCTTT. Translating gives CASSSQQGAESEAEAFF.

This clonotype has ten or more counts. The chain links TRBV30 to TRBJ1-2; D is ambiguous. The CDR3 spans 9 residues. Germline loops: CDR1 GTSNPN, CDR2 SVGIG (reference sequence). V dropped 8 bases and J dropped 5 bases, with 6 bases sitting between them. CDR3 DNA: TGTGCCGGAGGGTATGGCTACACCTTC. This sequence encodes CAGGYGYTF.

At least ten counts were recorded for this clonotype. J is TRBJ2-5 and V is TRBV5-1; D call uncertain. CDR1 is SGHRS and CDR2 is YFSETQ in the germline V gene. V was trimmed by 1 base and J by 3 bases, leaving 7 bases between them. The CDR3 extends over 13 amino acids. CDR3 sequence: CASSLTTEETQYF. The CDR3 DNA follows: TGCGCCAGCAGCTTGACAACCGAAGAGACCCAGTACTTC.